Listed here are 18 T cell receptor beta chains from one sample, sequenced in a study of shared clonotypes between healthy human individuals. Clones were read by immunoSEQ multiplex PCR, and TCRdb kept only the in-frame ones, dropping some. Counted here are roughly 2.5 million clones, just over 90% occurring once; the ten biggest clones make up around 0.14%. Sequencing input: naive CD4+ T cells sorted from blood. The subset was: CD45RA+ positively selected. The receptors stem from a man younger than 35 in good health.

V gene TRBV11-2 combines with J gene TRBJ2-1; TRBD2 aligns across 9 bases. Trimming cost V 5 bases and J 6 bases; bases outside gene matches: 8. Per the germline V gene, CDR1 is SGHAT and CDR2 is FQNNGV. CDR3 length equals 15 residues. CDR3 region: CASSRDSGRGNEQFF. The CDR3 DNA follows: TGTGCCAGCAGCCGGGATAGCGGGAGAGGCAATGAGCAGTTCTTC.

The rearrangement joins TRBV28 to TRBJ1-6; 7 nucleotides match TRBD1. CDR3 size: 15 residues. Germline V lookup: CDR1 MDHEN, CDR2 SYDVKM. V dropped 5 bases and J dropped 7; count of bases not matched to a gene: 8. The CDR3 sequence is CASSDNRGGNSPLHF. Here the CDR3 DNA reads TGTGCCAGCAGTGACAACAGGGGAGGAAATTCACCCCTCCACTTT.

This chain links TRBV28 with TRBJ2-1, with no clear D. The length of the CDR3 is 12 residues. Germline assignment: CDR1 MDHEN and CDR2 SYDVKM. Trimming pared 6 bases from V and 9 bases from J, leaving 12 bases between. CDR3 nucleotides: TGTGCCAGCAGCCTTCTCTATGGTGAGCAGTTCTTC. Protein product: CASSLLYGEQFF. Complete variable domain (other parts from reference TRBV28 and TRBJ2-1): DVKVTQSSRYLVKRTGEKVFLECVQDMDHENMFWYRQDPGLGLRLIYFSYDVKMKEKGDIPEGYSVSREKKERFSLILESASTNQTSMYLCASSLLYGEQFFGPGTRLTVL.

The genes are TRBV6-1 and TRBJ2-1, with a tentative D call TRBD2 (6 bases). Germline CDR1 is MNHNS and CDR2 is SASEGT. Trimming shortened V by 1 base and J by 6 bases, and 22 bases separated the two germline ends. This CDR3 has 18 amino acids. DNA of the CDR3: TGTGCCAGCAGTGAAGATTTATTGAGACCTCGTAGCGGCAATGAGCAGTTCTTC. Amino acid sequence: CASSEDLLRPRSGNEQFF.

The V gene is TRBV7-6, the J gene TRBJ2-3; TRBD2 matches 8 bases. The V segment lost 0 bases and the J segment 1 base; nucleotides outside the gene matches: 3. CDR1 is SGHVS and CDR2 is FNYEAQ in the germline V gene. The CDR3 extends over 16 amino acids. CDR3 sequence reads: CASSLALRGGTDTQYF. CDR3 sequence (DNA): TGTGCCAGCAGCTTAGCGTTGCGGGGGGGCACAGATACGCAGTATTTT. Full variable domain (remainder filled in from reference TRBV7-6 and TRBJ2-3): GAGVSQSPRYKVTKRGQDVALRCDPISGHVSLYWYRQALGQGPEFLTYFNYEAQQDKSGLPNDRFSAERPEGSISTLTIQRTEQRDSAMYRCASSLALRGGTDTQYFGPGTRLTVL.

The chain recombines TRBV14 with TRBJ2-5, with a weak D call TRBD2 (6 bases). This CDR3 comprises 13 residues. V lost 3 bases to trimming and J lost 5 bases, with 10 bases between them. The germline CDR1 and CDR2 sequences are SGHDN and FVKESK. This chain's CDR3 is CASSHGGRETQYF. CDR3 nucleotides: TGTGCCAGCAGCCACGGGGGTCGGGAGACCCAGTACTTC.

This rearrangement joins TRBV11-2 to TRBJ2-7; 10 bases line up with TRBD1. From germline, CDR1 is SGHAT and CDR2 FQNNGV. V lost 0 bases to trimming and J lost 3 bases; unmatched junction nucleotides: 2. The CDR3 consists of 15 residues. The CDR3 region has the DNA TGTGCCAGCAGCTTAGAGGGACAGGGGCACTACGAGCAGTACTTC. Its protein product is CASSLEGQGHYEQYF.

In this sample, this clone turned up a few times. The sample holds other DNA sequences that translate to the same CDR3. The CDR3 bases are TGTGCCAGCTCACCGTCAGATACGCAGTATTTT. Its protein product is CASSPSDTQYF. The gene calls are TRBV18 and TRBJ2-3; D ambiguous. The CDR3 loop spans 11 amino acids. CDR1 KGHSH and CDR2 LQKENI come from the germline V gene. The V and J ends lost 3 bases and 4 bases respectively, with 2 bases between them.

The chain is built from TRBV5-1 and TRBJ2-3; 12 nucleotides line up with TRBD2. Germline loops: CDR1 SGHRS, CDR2 YFSETQ. The CDR3 extends over 16 amino acids. Germline trimming cut 0 bases from V and 5 bases from J; bases unmatched to any gene: 4. The CDR3 region has the DNA TGCGCCAGCAGCTTGGAACTAGCGGGAGGTGAAGATACGCAGTATTTT. This translates into CASSLELAGGEDTQYF.

This chain joins TRBV6-5 and TRBJ1-3; a possible D gene is TRBD1 (6 bases). The germline V gene has CDR1 MNHEY and CDR2 SVGAGI. Trimming took 6 bases from V and 0 from J, leaving 9 bases between them. The CDR3 length is 14 residues. CDR3 nucleotide sequence: TGTGCCAGCAGGGCGGACAGCTCTGGAAACACCATATATTTT. It codes for CASRADSSGNTIYF.

The chain combines TRBV28 with TRBJ1-2; D is perhaps TRBD1 (6 bases). Per the germline V gene, CDR1 is MDHEN and CDR2 is SYDVKM. The CDR3 is made up of 13 amino acids. V was trimmed by 6 bases and J by 5 bases, leaving 13 bases between them. CDR3 sequence: CASRLTGWYGYTF. The CDR3, as DNA: TGTGCCAGCAGGCTGACAGGATGGTATGGCTACACCTTC.

The genes are TRBV6-1 and TRBJ1-1; the D gene is possibly TRBD1 (5 bases). The CDR3 contains 12 residues. The V gene's germline CDR1 is MNHNS and CDR2 SASEGT. V lost 7 bases, J lost 1 base, and 7 bases lay in between. In DNA, the CDR3 is TGTGCCAGCAATCAGGGGAACACTGAAGCTTTCTTT. Translated: CASNQGNTEAFF.

J is TRBJ1-5 and V is TRBV9; 8 bases align to TRBD1. Trimming at V came to 4 bases and at J to 0 bases, leaving 12 bases not matched to a gene. CDR1 is SGDLS and CDR2 is YYNGEE in the germline V gene. CDR3 length equals 18 residues. CDR3: CASSSGTGPRSSNQPQHF. In DNA form, the CDR3 reads TGTGCCAGCAGCTCAGGGACAGGCCCTAGATCTAGCAATCAGCCCCAGCATTTT. The full variable domain, with the rest looked up from reference TRBV9 and TRBJ1-5, is DSGVTQTPKHLITATGQRVTLRCSPRSGDLSVYWYQQSLDQGLQFLIQYYNGEERAKGNILERFSAQQFPDLHSELNLSSLELGDSALYFCASSSGTGPRSSNQPQHFGDGTRLSIL.

This chain uses TRBV19 with TRBJ1-5, with 7 bases identical to TRBD1. The CDR3 consists of 15 residues. The trim removed 0 bases at V and 8 bases at J, leaving 7 bases unmatched. Germline lookup yields CDR1 LNHDA and CDR2 SQIVND (reference sequence). Written as DNA, the CDR3 is TGTGCCAGTAGTATAGAAGCACAGGGGAGGGAGCCCCAGCATTTT. Translated: CASSIEAQGREPQHF. The full variable domain, its missing parts supplied by reference TRBV19 and TRBJ1-5, is DGGITQSPKYLFRKEGQNVTLSCEQNLNHDAMYWYRQDPGQGLRLIYYSQIVNDFQKGDIAEGYSVSREKKESFPLTVTSAQKNPTAFYLCASSIEAQGREPQHFGDGTRLSIL.

A word on this clone: One junction end disagrees with the germline gene, perhaps due to a read error. The V gene is TRBV6-1, the J gene TRBJ2-1, with D hard to call. This CDR3 contains 17 residues. The V gene's germline CDR1 is MNHNS and CDR2 SASEGT. The CDR3, as DNA: TGTGCCAGCAGTGAGGACCGGGCCCCCATCTCCGACAATGAGCAGTTCTTC. It yields the protein CASSEDRAPISDNEQFF.

The chain uses TRBV11-2 and TRBJ2-3; the match to TRBD2 covers 11 bases. V shed 5 bases and J 0 bases; nucleotides not matched to a gene: 7. CDR3 length: 17 amino acids. CDR1 is SGHAT, CDR2 FQNNGV, per germline. The CDR3 DNA sequence: TGTGCCAGCAGCCGAAGACTAGCGGGGATAAGCACAGATACGCAGTATTTT. Translation gives CASSRRLAGISTDTQYF.

The CDR3, as DNA: TGTGCCAGCAGCCCGGCAGGGGGGCCCAATCAGCCCCAGCATTTT. Its translation is CASSPAGGPNQPQHF. The rearrangement joins TRBV6-5 to TRBJ1-5; TRBD1 matches at 7 bases. CDR1 MNHEY and CDR2 SVGAGI come from the germline V gene. The CDR3 is 15 amino acids. The V and J ends lost 6 bases and 3 bases, in that order; junction bases with no gene match: 8.

This chain uses TRBV6-4 with TRBJ2-3; TRBD2 matches at 11 bases. The CDR3 loop spans 16 amino acids. J lost 0 bases, V lost 6 bases, and 5 bases had no gene match. The V gene's germline CDR1 is MRHNA and CDR2 SNTAGT. In DNA, the CDR3 is TGTGCCAGCAGGCACCTAGCGGGGGGTAGCACAGATACGCAGTATTTT. Protein sequence: CASRHLAGGSTDTQYF.